This T cell receptor (beta chain) was recorded in a study of blood T cell repertoires in COVID-19. Method: immunoSEQ multiplex PCR; TCRdb's copy keeps in-frame clones and lacks some. The data hold over 55,000 clones, with around 90% observed a single time. The V gene lost 4 bases and the J gene lost 9 bases, with 14 bases spanning the gap. The CDR3 totals 13 residues. Per germline, CDR1 LGHDT and CDR2 YNNKEL (reference sequence). V is TRBV3-1 (or the pseudogene TRBV3-2) and J is TRBJ2-3; no definite D call. The sequenced sample was peripheral blood. This clonotype was obtained from an elderly woman with COVID-19, enrolled during active disease. The CDR3: CASSPRAGDTQYF. CDR3 in DNA: TGTGCCAGCAGCCCTCGAGCTGGAGACACGCAGTATTTT.